The rows below give T cell receptor beta chains drawn from one sample of a study of T cell clones after liver transplantation. Here immunoSEQ multiplex PCR was the method, and the copy in TCRdb shows in-frame clones only, minus some. The sample holds about 4,400 clones, approximately 30% seen once. Their specific antigens are unknown. Input material: CD4+ T cells from cultured PBMCs. Receptors originate from a human patient who received a liver transplant. Some of the T cells might come from the graft donor. The CDR3 runs from the conserved cysteine through the conserved F or W. A D gene is named only where the DNA matches it firmly. Part of the rows lack a size; the others show once, few, many or a class for expanded clones.

>.|TRBV7-2|large|TRBJ2-3
CASSFLSRVTDTQYF
TGTGCCAGCAGCTTCTTAAGCAGAGTCACAGATACGCAGTATTTT
>TRBD2|TRBV5-4|.|TRBJ2-5
CASSRAGGIEETQYF
TGTGCCAGCAGCAGAGCGGGGGGGATTGAAGAGACCCAGTACTTC
>.|TRBV7-8|few|TRBJ1-6
CASSLGGHRNSPLHF
TGTGCCAGCAGCTTAGGGGGACATCGAAATTCACCCCTCCACTTT
>.|TRBV5-4|.|TRBJ1-1
CASSLDPTDTEAFF
TGTGCCAGCAGCTTAGACCCCACGGACACTGAAGCTTTCTTT
>.|TRBV19|.|TRBJ2-3
CASKGSGRTFTDTQYF
TGTGCCAGTAAAGGTAGCGGCCGAACCTTCACAGATACGCAGTATTTT
>TRBD2|TRBV6-5|few|TRBJ2-1
CASTGAGGSSEQFF
TGTGCCAGCACAGGAGCGGGGGGGTCAAGTGAGCAGTTCTTC
>.|TRBV6-5|few|TRBJ2-3
CASRSGAAHTQYF
TGTGCCAGCCGGTCGGGAGCGGCACATACGCAGTATTTT
>.|TRBV9|.|TRBJ2-2
CASSVGPFGASGELFF
TGTGCCAGCAGCGTAGGGCCCTTCGGTGCCAGCGGGGAGCTGTTTTTT
>TRBD2|TRBV6-4|few|TRBJ2-4
CASSYSGGDKNIQYF
TGTGCCAGCAGTTACTCCGGGGGGGACAAAAACATTCAGTACTTC
>.|TRBV21-1|.|TRBJ2-7
CASRCRLHVLDEQYF
TGTGCCAGCAGGTGCCGGCTACACGTGTTAGACGAGCAGTACTTC
>.|TRBV11-2|few|TRBJ1-5
CASSLFLGQPQHF
TGTGCCAGCAGCTTATTTTTGGGTCAGCCCCAGCATTTT
>.|TRBV7-2|medium-sized|TRBJ2-2
CASSLTQQNTGELFF
TGTGCCAGCAGCTTAACCCAGCAGAACACCGGGGAGCTGTTTTTT
>.|TRBV10-3|.|TRBJ2-2
CAISAGETGELFF
TGTGCCATCAGTGCGGGGGAGACCGGGGAGCTGTTTTTT
>.|TRBV7-7|once|TRBJ2-5
CASSSQVGRETQYF
TGTGCTAGCAGCTCTCAGGTCGGGCGGGAGACCCAGTACTTC
>TRBD1|TRBV4-2|.|TRBJ1-3
CASSQDGTAPSSGNTIYF
TGTGCCAGCAGCCAAGATGGGACAGCGCCCAGCTCTGGAAACACCATATATTTT
>TRBD1|TRBV7-3|.|TRBJ2-3
CASSLYIQGALSVTDTQYF
TGTGCCAGCAGCTTATATATTCAGGGGGCTCTTTCAGTTACAGATACGCAGTATTTT
>.|TRBV16|.|TRBJ1-2
CASSCPWFVRKTYGYTF
TGTGCCAGCAGCTGCCCCTGGTTCGTTAGAAAGACCTATGGCTACACCTTC
>.|TRBV9|.|TRBJ1-5
CASSVEHGFNQPQHF
TGTGCCAGCAGCGTAGAGCACGGGTTCAATCAGCCCCAGCATTTT
>.|TRBV6-1|.|TRBJ2-7
CASSVGQSLVYEQYF
TGTGCCAGCAGTGTCGGCCAGTCCCTTGTTTACGAGCAGTACTTC
>.|TRBV4-3|.|TRBJ1-6
CASSQDNSPLHF
TGCGCCAGCAGCCAAGACAATTCACCCCTCCACTTT
>TRBD1|TRBV5-4|.|TRBJ1-2
CASSQEILGGGIYGYTF
TGCGCCAGCAGCCAAGAGATTTTAGGGGGCGGCATTTATGGCTACACCTTC
>.|TRBV11-3|.|TRBJ2-7
CASSFRTRGTYEQYF
TGTGCCAGCAGCTTTCGGACGCGAGGGACCTACGAGCAGTACTTC
>.|TRBV19|.|TRBJ1-2
CASSEGFYGYTF
TGTGCCAGTAGTGAGGGATTCTATGGCTACACCTTC
>TRBD2|TRBV18|.|TRBJ2-5
CASSPLAGGETQYF
TGTGCCAGCTCCCCACTGGCGGGAGGAGAGACCCAGTACTTC
>.|TRBV19|.|TRBJ1-2
CASTTRTEPAYYGYTF
TGTGCCAGTACCACTCGGACCGAGCCCGCTTACTATGGCTACACCTTC
>TRBD1|TRBV28|.|TRBJ2-7
CASSEGTAMTYEQYF
TGTGCCAGCAGTGAAGGGACAGCCATGACCTACGAGCAGTACTTC
>.|TRBV11-1|medium-sized|TRBJ1-1
CASTFGPGNTEAFF
TGTGCCAGCACCTTCGGTCCGGGGAACACTGAAGCTTTCTTT
>.|TRBV30|.|TRBJ2-3
CALSGAPDTQYF
TGTGCTTTGTCGGGAGCCCCAGATACGCAGTATTTT
>.|TRBV5-4|few|TRBJ1-1
CASSQDRPVEAFF
TGTGCCAGCAGCCAAGATCGGCCAGTTGAAGCTTTCTTT
>TRBD1|TRBV9|.|TRBJ1-1
CASSKTDRGATEAFF
TGTGCCAGCAGCAAAACAGACAGGGGGGCCACTGAAGCTTTCTTT
>TRBD1|TRBV7-3|.|TRBJ2-1
CASSNRGSEQFF
TGTGCCAGCAGCAACAGGGGTAGTGAGCAGTTCTTC
>TRBD2|TRBV2|.|TRBJ2-5
CASSAGLAGGLQETQYF
TGTGCCAGCAGTGCGGGACTAGCGGGGGGACTACAAGAGACCCAGTACTTC
>.|TRBV5-1|.|TRBJ2-7
CASSLTEDNIYEQYF
TGCGCCAGCAGCTTAACGGAGGATAATATCTACGAGCAGTACTTC
>TRBD1|TRBV10-1|large|TRBJ2-7
CASSDRRDSSYEQYF
TGCGCCAGCAGTGATCGTCGGGACAGCTCGTACGAGCAGTACTTC
>.|TRBV7-3|few|TRBJ1-1
CASSLGRTLKNTEAFF
TGTGCCAGCAGCTTAGGAAGAACACTGAAGAACACTGAAGCTTTCTTT
>.|TRBV10-3|medium-sized|TRBJ1-4
CAISGGATNEKLFF
TGTGCCATCAGTGGGGGGGCAACTAATGAAAAACTGTTTTTT
>TRBD2|TRBV5-1|.|TRBJ2-5
CASSNGLAGGGETQYF
TGCGCCAGCAGCAACGGACTAGCGGGCGGGGGGGAGACCCAGTACTTC
>.|TRBV7-2|.|TRBJ2-5
CASSSTFWETQYF
TGTGCCAGCAGCTCCACGTTTTGGGAGACCCAGTACTTC
>.|TRBV4-2|.|TRBJ1-5
CASSQSGNQPQHF
TGTGCCAGCAGCCAGTCTGGTAATCAGCCCCAGCATTTT
>.|TRBV7-2|.|TRBJ1-2
CASSPTSAGRHGYTF
TGTGCCAGCAGTCCCACGTCAGCAGGGAGGCATGGCTACACCTTC
>TRBD2|TRBV5-1|.|TRBJ2-1
CASSLKGTSGSGVNEQFF
TGCGCCAGCAGCTTGAAGGGGACTAGCGGGAGTGGGGTTAATGAGCAGTTCTTC
>.|TRBV19|.|TRBJ2-2
CASSRGRNTGELFF
TGTGCCAGTAGTAGAGGACGTAACACCGGGGAGCTGTTTTTT
>TRBD2|TRBV7-2|few|TRBJ2-3
CASSLGGGLAGVDTQYF
TGTGCCAGCAGCTTAGGGGGCGGACTAGCGGGGGTAGATACGCAGTATTTT